The clone carrying this TCR beta chain occurred many times. The antigen is not known. Between the trimmed V and J ends, which lost 3 bases and 4 bases, there was a span of 13 bases. The CDR3 loop spans 14 amino acids. From germline, CDR1 is MDHEN and CDR2 SYDVKM. This entry is derived from a study of T cells in Graves' hyperthyroidism and ophthalmopathy. General study points: The blood repertoire included most of the expanded thyroid clonotypes above 0.001.

Stable disease denoted Graves' hyperthyroidism without ophthalmopathy progression within 18 months. Diagnostic assessment was based on clinical symptoms, serum thyroxine and TRAb, thyroid ultrasound and orbital computed tomography. There were TCR beta CDR3 regions amplified from RNA transcripts. HTBI primers were employed in a first-round RT-PCR of the TCR CDR3. Via MiXCR, TCRdb re-called the multiplex PCR reads, giving one row per CDR3 protein. Among under 350,000 distinct CDR3 sequences listed, 21% were seen once. The specimen sequenced was blood. The rearrangement joins TRBV28 to TRBJ2-7; perhaps TRBD1 as D (6 bases). This TCR came from a woman between 50 and 59 years old with Graves' hyperthyroidism. CDR3 sequence reads: CASSFGGALYEQYF. In DNA form, the CDR3 reads TGTGCCAGCAGTTTTGGGGGCGCATTATACGAGCAGTACTTC.